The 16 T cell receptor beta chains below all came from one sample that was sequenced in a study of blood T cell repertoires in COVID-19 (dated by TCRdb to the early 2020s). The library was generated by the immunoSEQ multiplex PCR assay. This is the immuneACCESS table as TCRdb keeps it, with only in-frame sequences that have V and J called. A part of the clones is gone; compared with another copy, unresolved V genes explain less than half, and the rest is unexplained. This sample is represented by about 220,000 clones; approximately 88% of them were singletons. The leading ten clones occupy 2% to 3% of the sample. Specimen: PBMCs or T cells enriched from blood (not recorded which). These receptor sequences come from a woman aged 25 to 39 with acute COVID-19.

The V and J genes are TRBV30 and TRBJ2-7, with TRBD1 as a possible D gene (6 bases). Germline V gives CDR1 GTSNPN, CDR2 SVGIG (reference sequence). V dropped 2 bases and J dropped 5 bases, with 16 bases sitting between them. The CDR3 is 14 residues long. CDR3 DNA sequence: TGTGCCTGGAGTCAAGGACAGCCCCTTGACGAGCAGTACTTC. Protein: CAWSQGQPLDEQYF.

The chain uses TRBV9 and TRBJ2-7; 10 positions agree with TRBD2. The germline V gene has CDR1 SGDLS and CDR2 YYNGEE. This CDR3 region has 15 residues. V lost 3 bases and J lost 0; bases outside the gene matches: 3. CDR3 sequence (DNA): TGTGCCAGCAGCGCTAGCGGGGGCCTCTCCTACGAGCAGTACTTC. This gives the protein CASSASGGLSYEQYF.

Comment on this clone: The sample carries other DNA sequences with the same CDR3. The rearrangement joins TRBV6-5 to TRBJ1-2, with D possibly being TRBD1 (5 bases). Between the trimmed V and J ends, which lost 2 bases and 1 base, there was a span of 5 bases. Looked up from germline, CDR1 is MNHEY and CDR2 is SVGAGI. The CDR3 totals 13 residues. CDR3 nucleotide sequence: TGTGCCAGCAGTTACGACAGTAACTATGGCTACACCTTC. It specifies CASSYDSNYGYTF.

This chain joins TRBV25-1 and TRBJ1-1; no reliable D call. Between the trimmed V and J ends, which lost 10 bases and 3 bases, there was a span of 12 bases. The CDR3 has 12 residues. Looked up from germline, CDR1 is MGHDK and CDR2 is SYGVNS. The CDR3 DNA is TGTGCCACGGGGTGGGGTGACACTGAAGCTTTCTTT. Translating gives CATGWGDTEAFF.

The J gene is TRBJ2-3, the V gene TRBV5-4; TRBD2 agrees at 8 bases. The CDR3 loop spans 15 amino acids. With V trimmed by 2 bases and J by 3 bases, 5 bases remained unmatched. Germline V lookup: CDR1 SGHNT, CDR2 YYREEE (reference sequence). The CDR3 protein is CASSFASGGTDTQYF. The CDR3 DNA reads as TGTGCCAGCAGCTTCGCCAGCGGGGGAACAGATACGCAGTATTTT.

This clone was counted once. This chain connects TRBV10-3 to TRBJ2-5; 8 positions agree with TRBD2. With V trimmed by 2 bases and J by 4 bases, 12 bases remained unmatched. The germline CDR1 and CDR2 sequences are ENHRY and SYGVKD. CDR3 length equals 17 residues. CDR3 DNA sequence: TGTGCCATCAGTGAGATGGGGGCCCCGGGGGGGGCAGAGACCCAGTACTTC. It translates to CAISEMGAPGGAETQYF.

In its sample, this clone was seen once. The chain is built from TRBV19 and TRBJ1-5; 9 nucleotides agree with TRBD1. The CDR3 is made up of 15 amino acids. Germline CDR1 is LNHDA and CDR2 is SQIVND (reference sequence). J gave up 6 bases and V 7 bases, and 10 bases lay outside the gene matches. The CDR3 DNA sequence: TGTGCCAGTAAGGATACCGGGACAGGGTTTCAGCCCCAGCATTTT. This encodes CASKDTGTGFQPQHF.

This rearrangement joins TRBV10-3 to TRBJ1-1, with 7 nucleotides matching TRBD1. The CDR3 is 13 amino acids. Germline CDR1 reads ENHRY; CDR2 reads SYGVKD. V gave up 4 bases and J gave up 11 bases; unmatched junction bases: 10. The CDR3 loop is CAISAGTAEFAFF. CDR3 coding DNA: TGTGCCATCAGTGCCGGGACAGCGGAATTTGCTTTCTTT.

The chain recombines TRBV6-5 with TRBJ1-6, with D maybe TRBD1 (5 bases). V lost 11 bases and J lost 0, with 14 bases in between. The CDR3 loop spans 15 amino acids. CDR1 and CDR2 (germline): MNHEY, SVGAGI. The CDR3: CASRDSSSYNSPLHF. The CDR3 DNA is TGTGCCTCCCGGGACTCAAGCTCCTATAATTCACCCCTCCACTTT.

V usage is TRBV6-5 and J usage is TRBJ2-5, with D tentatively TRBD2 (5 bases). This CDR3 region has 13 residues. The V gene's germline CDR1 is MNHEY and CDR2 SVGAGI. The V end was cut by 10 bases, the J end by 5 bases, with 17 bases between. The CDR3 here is CATLESGLETQYF. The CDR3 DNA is TGTGCCACCCTAGAGAGTGGACTGGAGACCCAGTACTTC.

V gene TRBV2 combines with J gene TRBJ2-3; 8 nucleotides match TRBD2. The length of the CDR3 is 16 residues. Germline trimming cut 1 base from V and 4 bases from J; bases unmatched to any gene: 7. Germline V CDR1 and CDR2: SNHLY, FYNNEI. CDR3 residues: CASSEGRGLGPDTQYF. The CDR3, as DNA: TGTGCCAGCAGTGAAGGACGGGGACTAGGTCCAGATACGCAGTATTTT.

The CDR3 nucleotides are TGTGCCAGCAGTGAATGGAGGGACAGGGAGGAGACCCAGTACTTC. This encodes CASSEWRDREETQYF. The rearrangement uses TRBV6-1 and TRBJ2-5, with TRBD1 identical over 9 bases. The germline V gene has CDR1 MNHNS and CDR2 SASEGT. The CDR3 length is 15 residues. The V segment lost 2 bases and the J segment 5 bases; nucleotides outside the gene matches: 6.

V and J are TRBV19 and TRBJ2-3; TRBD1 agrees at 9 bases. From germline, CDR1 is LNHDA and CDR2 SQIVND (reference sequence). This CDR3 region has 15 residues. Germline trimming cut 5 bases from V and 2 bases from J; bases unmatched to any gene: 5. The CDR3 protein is CASSHRGLVTDTQYF. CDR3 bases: TGTGCCAGTAGTCACAGGGGGCTAGTCACAGATACGCAGTATTTT.

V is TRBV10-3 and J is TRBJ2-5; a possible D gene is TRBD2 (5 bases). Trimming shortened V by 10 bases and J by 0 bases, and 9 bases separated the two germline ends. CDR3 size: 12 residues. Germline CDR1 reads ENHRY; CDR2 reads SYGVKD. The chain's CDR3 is CATAGNQETQYF. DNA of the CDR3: TGTGCCACCGCGGGTAACCAAGAGACCCAGTACTTC.

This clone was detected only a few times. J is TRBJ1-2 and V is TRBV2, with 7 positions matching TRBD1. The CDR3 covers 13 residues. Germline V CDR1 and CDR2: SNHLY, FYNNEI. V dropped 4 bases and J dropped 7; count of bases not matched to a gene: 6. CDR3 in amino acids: CASSVQGLGGYTF. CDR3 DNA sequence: TGTGCCAGCAGTGTACAGGGGTTGGGTGGCTACACCTTC.

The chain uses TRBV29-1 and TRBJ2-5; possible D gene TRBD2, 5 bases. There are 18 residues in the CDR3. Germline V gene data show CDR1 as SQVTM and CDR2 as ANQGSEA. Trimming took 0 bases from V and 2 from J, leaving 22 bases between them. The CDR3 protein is CSVEDGTAGNNQQETQYF. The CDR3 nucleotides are TGCAGCGTTGAAGATGGTACGGCGGGTAATAATCAACAAGAGACCCAGTACTTC.